These 25 T cell receptor beta chains were sequenced from one sample in a study of cytomegalovirus exposure and HLA in healthy donors. The study ran its PCR with 60 Vbeta and 13 Jbeta primers. Assay used: immunoSEQ multiplex PCR; TCRdb lists only in-frame clones, some missing. The profile shows around 200,000 clones, 82% of them singletons. Input material: PBMCs. The receptors were sampled from a man in his forties or fifties in good health and CMV-seropositive.

The chain combines TRBV25-1 with TRBJ2-7; 8 bases are a match to TRBD1. The germline CDR1 and CDR2 sequences are MGHDK and SYGVNS. This CDR3 contains 15 residues. Trimming cost V 3 bases and J 2 bases; bases outside gene matches: 6. The CDR3 coding sequence is TGTGCCAGCAGTGACGAACAGGGGGGCCCCTACGAGCAGTACTTC. Translating gives CASSDEQGGPYEQYF.

This clone was observed a handful of times. This sequence joins TRBV7-8 and TRBJ2-2, with 8 bases matching TRBD1. V shed 5 bases and J 3 bases; nucleotides not matched to a gene: 5. Germline values: CDR1 SGHVS, CDR2 FQNEAQ. CDR3 length: 15 residues. The CDR3 sequence: CASSLGQADTGELFF. CDR3 coding DNA: TGTGCCAGCAGCCTGGGACAGGCTGACACCGGGGAGCTGTTTTTT.

This chain uses TRBV6-5 with TRBJ2-1; a possible D gene is TRBD2 (6 bases). Per germline, CDR1 MNHEY and CDR2 SVGAGI. Trimming shortened V by 6 bases and J by 4 bases, and 13 bases separated the two germline ends. The CDR3 totals 14 residues. CDR3 nucleotide sequence: TGTGCCAGCAGCCGCGGACTAATTTACAATGAGCAGTTCTTC. Protein sequence: CASSRGLIYNEQFF.

V is TRBV7-3 and J is TRBJ1-5, with D tentatively TRBD1 (5 bases). The CDR3 covers 15 residues. The V end was cut by 1 base, the J end by 2 bases, with 9 bases between. CDR1 SGHTA and CDR2 FQGTGA come from the germline V gene. The CDR3 sequence: CASSLMGGRNQPQHF. The DNA for the CDR3 is TGTGCCAGCAGCTTAATGGGGGGACGCAATCAGCCCCAGCATTTT.

V gene TRBV4-2 combines with J gene TRBJ1-6; TRBD1 agrees at 8 bases. The CDR3 runs 15 residues. Trimming took 0 bases from V and 9 from J; bases not matched to a gene: 4. Germline lookup yields CDR1 LGHNA and CDR2 YNFKEQ. CDR3 sequence: CASSQEQGAGSPLHF. The CDR3 DNA reads TGTGCCAGCAGCCAAGAGCAGGGGGCGGGTTCACCCCTCCACTTT.

This clone appeared once. The chain recombines TRBV9 with TRBJ2-2; 8 bases agree with TRBD1. The CDR3 is made up of 16 amino acids. Germline CDR1 SGDLS, CDR2 YYNGEE. The trim removed 1 base at V and 4 bases at J, leaving 6 bases unmatched. The CDR3 bases are TGTGCCAGCAGCGTAAGTGACAGGGGCACCACCGGGGAGCTGTTTTTT. It translates to CASSVSDRGTTGELFF.

V gene TRBV7-3 combines with J gene TRBJ2-7; TRBD2 aligns across 13 bases. Germline V gene data show CDR1 as SGHTA and CDR2 as FQGTGA. The CDR3 runs 20 residues. J lost 3 bases, V lost 0 bases, and 14 bases had no gene match. The CDR3 spells CASSLTLTSGRWQFVYEQYF. For the CDR3, the DNA is TGTGCCAGCAGCTTAACGTTGACTAGCGGGAGGTGGCAGTTCGTCTACGAGCAGTACTTC.

CDR3: CASSSDREKGPQHF. For the CDR3, the DNA is TGTGCCAGCAGCTCCGACAGGGAGAAAGGACCCCAGCATTTT. J is TRBJ1-5 and V is TRBV7-9; 7 positions agree with TRBD1. The CDR3 is 14 amino acids. Germline assignment: CDR1 SEHNR and CDR2 FQNEAQ (reference sequence). The V segment lost 4 bases and the J segment 10 bases; nucleotides outside the gene matches: 10.

The chain recombines TRBV7-9 with TRBJ2-3; 11 bases agree with TRBD2. Germline V gives CDR1 SEHNR, CDR2 FQNEAQ (reference sequence). The CDR3 is 16 residues long. V shed 3 bases, J shed 2 bases, and the junction held 4 bases outside the gene matches. Here the CDR3 DNA reads TGTGCCAGCAGCTTTTTAGCGGGAGGGTTCACAGATACGCAGTATTTT. Translating it yields CASSFLAGGFTDTQYF.

The rearrangement links TRBV27 to TRBJ2-2; D is perhaps TRBD2 (7 bases). Germline CDR1 is MNHEY and CDR2 is SMNVEV (reference sequence). Trimming cost V 6 bases and J 2 bases, with 16 bases left between them. This CDR3 contains 16 residues. The CDR3 region has the DNA TGTGCCAGCAGACCCCCGGGGGGCGTTAACACCGGGGAGCTGTTTTTT. Translating gives CASRPPGGVNTGELFF.

J is TRBJ2-3 and V is TRBV29-1, with TRBD1 identical over 8 bases. Looked up from germline, CDR1 is SQVTM and CDR2 is ANQGSEA. The junction had 7 bases not matched to a gene; V was cut back by 0 bases and J by 5 bases. This CDR3 is built from 15 residues. CDR3 nucleotide sequence: TGCAGCGTTGAAGAACGCAGGGGGCGCCTAGATACGCAGTATTTT. Translation gives CSVEERRGRLDTQYF.

The chain has TRBV19 and TRBJ2-1; the match to TRBD2 covers 7 bases. Germline V gene sequence: CDR1 LNHDA, CDR2 SQIVND (reference sequence). V trimming: 8 bases; J trimming: 2 bases; junction bases outside the gene matches: 9. CDR3 size: 15 residues. The CDR3 nucleotides read TGTGCCAGTGGGAGGGGCGGAGGTCCCTACAATGAGCAGTTCTTC. Translated: CASGRGGGPYNEQFF. The full variable domain, completed using reference TRBV19 and TRBJ2-1, is DGGITQSPKYLFRKEGQNVTLSCEQNLNHDAMYWYRQDPGQGLRLIYYSQIVNDFQKGDIAEGYSVSREKKESFPLTVTSAQKNPTAFYLCASGRGGGPYNEQFFGPGTRLTVL.

The chain joins TRBV6-1 to TRBJ2-1; 7 bases align to TRBD2. The V gene end was trimmed by 2 bases and the J gene end by 5 bases; junction bases not matched to a gene: 6. The CDR3 loop spans 15 amino acids. Per the germline V gene, CDR1 is MNHNS and CDR2 is SASEGT. CDR3 coding DNA: TGTGCCAGCAGTGAATGGGCGGGAGCGAACAATGAGCAGTTCTTC. Amino acids: CASSEWAGANNEQFF.

The chain uses TRBV27 and TRBJ1-1; D is unresolved. V was shortened by 4 bases and J by 4 bases, with 13 bases between the two germline ends. CDR3 length: 14 residues. Germline CDR1 reads MNHEY; CDR2 reads SMNVEV (reference sequence). Here the CDR3 reads CASSSETQSTEAFF. As DNA, the CDR3 is TGTGCCAGCAGTTCCGAGACTCAGAGCACTGAAGCTTTCTTT.

Only one count was recorded for this clone. The V and J genes are TRBV29-1 and TRBJ2-5, with D tentatively TRBD1 (5 bases). The V gene lost 6 bases and the J gene lost 1 base, with 15 bases spanning the gap. CDR1 is SQVTM and CDR2 is ANQGSEA in the germline V gene. The CDR3 has 14 residues. The DNA of the CDR3 is TGCAGCGTCGCTCGTAGGGGCTGCCAAGAGACCCAGTACTTC. Translation: CSVARRGCQETQYF.

This clone was counted a few times. The V and J genes are TRBV5-1 and TRBJ1-2, with TRBD1 matching over 9 bases. Germline lookup yields CDR1 SGHRS and CDR2 YFSETQ. The CDR3 runs to 15 residues. After removal of 4 bases from V and 6 bases from J, the junction contained 10 bases not matched to a gene. The chain's CDR3 is CASSPDRGGADGYTF. The CDR3 bases are TGCGCCAGCAGCCCGGACAGGGGTGGGGCGGATGGCTACACCTTC.

Details on this clone: In the same sample, other DNA sequences code for this CDR3. The chain joins TRBV5-4 to TRBJ2-1, with 8 bases that match TRBD2. The CDR3 length is 15 residues. CDR1 is SGHNT, CDR2 YYREEE, per germline (reference sequence). J was trimmed by 3 bases and V by 5 bases; bases with no gene match: 7. CDR3 sequence reads: CASSSSGSSYNEQFF. The CDR3 coding sequence is TGTGCCAGCAGTTCCAGCGGGAGTAGCTACAATGAGCAGTTCTTC.

The gene calls are TRBV5-1 and TRBJ2-7; 10 nucleotides match TRBD1. This CDR3 spans 15 amino acids. V dropped 2 bases and J dropped 4; count of bases not matched to a gene: 6. The germline V gene has CDR1 SGHRS and CDR2 YFSETQ. CDR3 residues: CASSFTRTGGYEQYF. The DNA for the CDR3 is TGCGCCAGCAGCTTTACGAGGACAGGGGGGTACGAGCAGTACTTC.

A word on this clone: Other DNA sequences in this specimen translate into the identical CDR3. The chain joins TRBV7-7 to TRBJ1-1, with 8 bases lining up with TRBD1. The CDR3 is 13 residues long. V trimming: 3 bases; J trimming: 3 bases; junction bases outside the gene matches: 0. Germline CDR1 is SSHAT and CDR2 is FNYEAQ (reference sequence). CDR3 protein: CASSLDRDTEAFF. The CDR3 DNA sequence: TGTGCCAGCAGCTTGGACAGGGACACTGAAGCTTTCTTT.

This clone came up a few times. The V gene is TRBV5-6, the J gene TRBJ1-5, with unresolved D. CDR3 size: 12 residues. With 4 bases removed from V and 7 bases from J, the gap between germline ends came to 9 bases. Germline V gene sequence: CDR1 SGHDT, CDR2 YYEEEE. The CDR3 sequence: CASSSDGQPQHF. Written as DNA, the CDR3 is TGTGCCAGCAGCAGCGACGGGCAGCCCCAGCATTTT.

The chain combines TRBV7-9 with TRBJ2-1; 13 nucleotides match TRBD2. Germline CDR1 is SEHNR and CDR2 is FQNEAQ (reference sequence). CDR3 length: 15 amino acids. Unmatched junction bases numbered 5, after V lost 5 bases and J lost 7 bases. In DNA form, the CDR3 reads TGTGCCAGCAGCGTCGGGACTAGCGGGAAGAATGAGCAGTTCTTC. Residues: CASSVGTSGKNEQFF. Looking up the rest from reference TRBV7-9 and TRBJ2-1 gives the full variable domain: DTGVSQNPRHKITKRGQNVTFRCDPISEHNRLYWYRQTLGQGPEFLTYFQNEAQLEKSRLLSDRFSAERPKGSFSTLEIQRTEQGDSAMYLCASSVGTSGKNEQFFGPGTRLTVL.

The genes are TRBV19 and TRBJ2-3; 13 nucleotides line up with TRBD2. With V trimmed by 2 bases and J by 4 bases, 3 bases remained unmatched. The CDR3 extends over 16 amino acids. The germline V gene has CDR1 LNHDA and CDR2 SQIVND (reference sequence). DNA of the CDR3: TGTGCCAGTAGTATATCACTAGCGGGAGGGTCAGATACGCAGTATTTT. It codes for CASSISLAGGSDTQYF.

The CDR3 bases are TGTGCCAGCAGCCCAACTAGCGGGAGGGCCGGGGAGCTGTTTTTT. Translation: CASSPTSGRAGELFF. V and J are TRBV11-3 and TRBJ2-2; 13 bases map to TRBD2. In germline, CDR1 is SGHNT, CDR2 YENEEA. Unmatched junction bases numbered 3, after V lost 5 bases and J lost 6 bases. This CDR3 comprises 15 residues.

The J gene is TRBJ1-5, the V gene TRBV10-2; D not certain. This CDR3 is built from 16 residues. Germline CDR1 reads WSHSY; CDR2 reads SAAADI. V lost 5 bases, J lost 2 bases, and 16 bases lay in between. This chain's CDR3 is CASSHVSVSGNQPQHF. CDR3 coding DNA: TGCGCCAGCAGTCACGTGTCCGTTTCGGGCAATCAGCCCCAGCATTTT.

This clone has just one count. V usage is TRBV25-1 and J usage is TRBJ1-2; D possibly corresponds to TRBD1 (5 bases). From germline, CDR1 is MGHDK and CDR2 SYGVNS. The CDR3 spans 15 residues. The V end lost 3 bases, the J end lost 0 bases, and 11 bases lay between the germline ends. CDR3 residues: CASSDRQPSNYGYTF. In DNA, the CDR3 is TGTGCCAGCAGTGACAGACAGCCCTCTAACTATGGCTACACCTTC.